This T cell receptor (beta chain) was recorded in a study of shared clonotypes between healthy human individuals. Turning to the study itself: Aged 18 to 49, the donors were a couple of women and three men. Study-level findings and limits: Relative to their counterparts shared across all four donors, non-shared clonotypes exhibited diminished generation probabilities.

Donors were Caucasian adults residing in Nashville, Tennessee, USA. CD4+ cells yielded CD45RA+ naive and CD45RA-negative memory subsets. TCRdb keeps only in-frame clones here, not all; method: immunoSEQ multiplex PCR. The profile shows hundreds of thousands of clones, less than 85% of them singletons. Details on this clone: The antigen is undetermined.

The sequence derives from a woman in her 30s in good health. The sequencing sample was made of memory CD4+ T cells sorted from blood. Subset: CD45RA-negative fraction.

The CDR3 spells CASSPGAGRLSEQYF. CDR3 coding DNA: TGTGCCAGCAGTCCTGGAGCCGGGAGATTGAGCGAGCAGTACTTC. The J gene is TRBJ2-7, the V gene TRBV27, with TRBD2 as a possible D gene (6 bases). CDR3 length: 15 residues. V lost 5 bases to trimming and J lost 6 bases, with 20 bases between them. The germline V gene encodes CDR1 MNHEY and CDR2 SMNVEV (reference sequence).